This record looks at one T cell receptor beta chain sequence and its context. Its specificity is not known. This sample is drawn from a study of T cell responses to AZD1222 COVID-19 vaccine. Study findings and constraints: Baseline serostatus was positive in only six AZD1222 recipients.

Sequenced by immunoSEQ multiplex PCR; TCRdb stores in-frame clones only, minus some. Here the sample spans fewer than 120,000 clones, around 90% being singletons. Germline CDR1 and CDR2: SGHKS and YYEKEE (reference sequence). The CDR3 covers 15 residues. Trimming took off 0 bases at V and 0 bases at J, with 10 bases between the two ends. The input for sequencing was peripheral blood, taken on day 0 of AZD1222 vaccination. This chain joins TRBV5-5 and TRBJ2-7; D not resolved. This TCR came from an adult in good health. In nucleotides, the CDR3 is TGTGCCAGCAGCTTGGCAAGAGCCTTCTCCTACGAGCAGTACTTC. It encodes CASSLARAFSYEQYF.